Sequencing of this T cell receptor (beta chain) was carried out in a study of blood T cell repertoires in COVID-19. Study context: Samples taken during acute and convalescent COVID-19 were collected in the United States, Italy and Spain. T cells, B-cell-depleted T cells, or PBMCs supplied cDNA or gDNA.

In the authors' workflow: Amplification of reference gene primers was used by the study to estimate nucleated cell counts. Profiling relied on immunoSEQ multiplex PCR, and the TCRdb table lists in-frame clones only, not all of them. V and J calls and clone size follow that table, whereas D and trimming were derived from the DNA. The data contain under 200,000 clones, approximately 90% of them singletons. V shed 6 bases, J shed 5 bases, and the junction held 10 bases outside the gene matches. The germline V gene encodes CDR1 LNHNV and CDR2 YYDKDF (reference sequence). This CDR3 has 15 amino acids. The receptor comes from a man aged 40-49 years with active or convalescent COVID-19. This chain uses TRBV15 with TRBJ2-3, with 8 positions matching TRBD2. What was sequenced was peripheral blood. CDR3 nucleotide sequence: TGTGCCACCAGTGTACGAAGCGGGGGCTTAGATACGCAGTATTTT. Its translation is CATSVRSGGLDTQYF.